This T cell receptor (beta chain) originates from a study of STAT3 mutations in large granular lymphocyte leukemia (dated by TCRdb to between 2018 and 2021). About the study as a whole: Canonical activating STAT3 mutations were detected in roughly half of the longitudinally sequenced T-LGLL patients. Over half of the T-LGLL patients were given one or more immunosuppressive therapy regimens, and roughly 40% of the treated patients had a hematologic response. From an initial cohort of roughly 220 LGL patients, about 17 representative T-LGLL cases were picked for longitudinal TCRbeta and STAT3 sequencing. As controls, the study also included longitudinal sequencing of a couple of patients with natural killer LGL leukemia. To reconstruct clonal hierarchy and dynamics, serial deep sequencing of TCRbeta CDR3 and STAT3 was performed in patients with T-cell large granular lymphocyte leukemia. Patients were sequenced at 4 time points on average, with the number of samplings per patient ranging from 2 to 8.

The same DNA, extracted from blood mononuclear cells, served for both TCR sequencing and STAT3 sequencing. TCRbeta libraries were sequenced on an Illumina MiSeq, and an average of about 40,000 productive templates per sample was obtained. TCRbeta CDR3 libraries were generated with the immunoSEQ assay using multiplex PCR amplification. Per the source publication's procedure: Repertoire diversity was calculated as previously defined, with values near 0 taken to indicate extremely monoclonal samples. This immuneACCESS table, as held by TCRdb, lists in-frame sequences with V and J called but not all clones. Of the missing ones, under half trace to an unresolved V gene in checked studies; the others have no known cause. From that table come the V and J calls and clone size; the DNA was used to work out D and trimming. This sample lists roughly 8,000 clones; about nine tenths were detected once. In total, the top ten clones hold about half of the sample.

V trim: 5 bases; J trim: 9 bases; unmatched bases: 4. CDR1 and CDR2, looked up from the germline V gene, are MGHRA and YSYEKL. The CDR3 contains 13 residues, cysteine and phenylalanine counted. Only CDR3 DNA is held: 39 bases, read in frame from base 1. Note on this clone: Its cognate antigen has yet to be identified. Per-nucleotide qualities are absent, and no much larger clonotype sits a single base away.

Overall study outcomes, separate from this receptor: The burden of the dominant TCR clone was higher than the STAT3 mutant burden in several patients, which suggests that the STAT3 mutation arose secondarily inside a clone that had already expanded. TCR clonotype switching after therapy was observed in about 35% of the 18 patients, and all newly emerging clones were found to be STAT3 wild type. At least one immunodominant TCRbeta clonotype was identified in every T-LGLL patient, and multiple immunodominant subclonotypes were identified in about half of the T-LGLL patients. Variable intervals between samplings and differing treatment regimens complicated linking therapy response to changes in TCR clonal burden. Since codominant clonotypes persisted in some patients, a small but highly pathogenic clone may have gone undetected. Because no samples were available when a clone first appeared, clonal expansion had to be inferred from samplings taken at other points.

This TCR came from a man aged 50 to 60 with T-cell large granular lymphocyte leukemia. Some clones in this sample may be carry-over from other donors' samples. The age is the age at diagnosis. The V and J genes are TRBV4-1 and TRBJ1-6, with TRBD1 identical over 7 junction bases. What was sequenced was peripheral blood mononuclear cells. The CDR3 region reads CASSNRGGSPLHF. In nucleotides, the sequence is TGCGCCAGCAGCAACAGGGGCGGTTCACCCCTCCACTTT.